The entry that follows covers one T cell receptor (beta chain) sequence. Here immunoSEQ multiplex PCR was the method, and the copy in TCRdb shows in-frame clones only, minus some. The repertoire consists of 55,000 to 65,000 clones, with about 89% occurring once and the leading ten covering roughly an eighth. These data belong to a study of control samples from healthy donors and cancer patients. This CDR3 has 12 amino acids. The ends were cut back, 4 bases at V and 10 bases at J, with 11 bases in the middle. The specimen was PBMCs. The chain couples TRBV12-3 or TRBV12-4 to TRBJ2-1, with no clear D. The sequence came from a woman aged 60-70 years with lung cancer. CDR3 loop: CASSYGPREQFF. CDR3 in DNA: TGTGCCAGCAGTTATGGGCCACGGGAGCAGTTCTTC.